A single sample is the source of the 15 T cell receptor beta chains below, sequenced in a study of T-cell memory formation after mild COVID-19. TCRdb reprocessed the 5' RACE reads with MiXCR, giving one entry per CDR3 protein. The profile shows 250,000 to 350,000 distinct CDR3 sequences, around 15% of them singletons. Sequenced sample: PBMCs or a T cell subset sorted from them (not recorded which). The source is a man between 18 and 35 years old who had mild COVID-19 (a few samples of this study predate the infection). Cell type and time point are not known.

CDR3 DNA sequence: TGCAGTGCTGGTGTCAGACAGGGAGACTATGGCTACACCTTC. Residues: CSAGVRQGDYGYTF. The chain has TRBV20-1 and TRBJ1-2; 7 positions agree with TRBD1. Germline CDR1 and CDR2: DFQATT and SNEGSKA (reference sequence). The V segment lost 5 bases and the J segment 3 bases; nucleotides outside the gene matches: 9. The CDR3 extends over 14 amino acids.

This clonotype has just a few counts. This chain links TRBV2 with TRBJ2-7, with D possibly being TRBD1 or TRBD2 (5 bases each). The CDR3 loop spans 14 amino acids. Germline loops: CDR1 SNHLY, CDR2 FYNNEI. Between the trimmed V and J ends, which lost 6 bases and 2 bases, there was a span of 14 bases. The chain's CDR3 is CASREAGLTYEQYF. The CDR3 DNA follows: TGTGCCAGCAGGGAGGCAGGGCTTACCTACGAGCAGTACTTC.

This clonotype was seen only a few times. V gene TRBV7-3 combines with J gene TRBJ1-1, with D perhaps matching TRBD1 (5 bases). Deletions cut 0 bases from V and 3 bases from J, with 8 bases between. The germline V gene encodes CDR1 SGHTA and CDR2 FQGTGA. This CDR3 contains 14 residues. The CDR3 loop reads CASSLTIGDTEAFF. DNA for the CDR3: TGTGCCAGCAGCTTAACTATAGGGGACACTGAAGCTTTCTTT. Combining the CDR3 with reference TRBV7-3 and TRBJ1-1 gives the whole variable domain GAGVSQTPSNKVTEKGKYVELRCDPISGHTALYWYRQSLGQGPEFLIYFQGTGAADDSGLPNDRFFAVRPEGSVSTLKIQRTERGDSAVYLCASSLTIGDTEAFFGQGTRLTVV.

This clonotype was detected a few times. The chain recombines TRBV7-8 with TRBJ1-2, with 8 nucleotides matching TRBD1. The junction had 3 bases not matched to a gene; V was cut back by 2 bases and J by 4 bases. CDR3 length: 14 residues. The germline gives CDR1 SGHVS, CDR2 FQNEAQ. CDR3 nucleotides: TGTGCCAGCAGCTTAATGGGACAGGCCTATGGCTACACCTTC. Translation gives CASSLMGQAYGYTF.

In its sample, this clonotype was seen a few times. The chain combines TRBV20-1 with TRBJ2-6; 7 nucleotides align to TRBD1. Unmatched junction bases numbered 3, after V lost 2 bases and J lost 2 bases. Germline CDR1 DFQATT, CDR2 SNEGSKA (reference sequence). The CDR3 contains 15 residues. The CDR3: CSARRQGTGANVLTF. The CDR3 coding sequence is TGCAGTGCTAGAAGACAGGGAACTGGGGCCAACGTCCTGACTTTC.

The chain carries TRBV7-6 and TRBJ2-2; perhaps TRBD2 as D (5 bases). The CDR3 is 14 amino acids. Per the germline V gene, CDR1 is SGHVS and CDR2 is FNYEAQ. V gave up 4 bases and J gave up 4 bases, with 10 bases separating them. Written as DNA, the CDR3 is TGTGCCAGCAGCTCTGCGGGTCCCACCGGGGAGCTGTTTTTT. Its protein product is CASSSAGPTGELFF.

This clonotype was found a few times. The chain joins TRBV12-3 or TRBV12-4 to TRBJ2-2; weak D call: TRBD2 (5 bases). The length of the CDR3 is 15 residues. V shed 1 base and J shed 6 bases, with 12 bases lying between them. CDR3: CASSLGSGEAGELFF. In DNA form, the CDR3 reads TGTGCCAGCAGTTTAGGCAGCGGAGAGGCCGGGGAGCTGTTTTTT.

This clonotype was counted at least ten times. The chain carries TRBV5-1 and TRBJ2-1; no clear D. V dropped 0 bases and J dropped 7 bases, with 8 bases sitting between them. The germline CDR1 and CDR2 sequences are SGHRS and YFSETQ. This CDR3 has 13 amino acids. CDR3 nucleotide sequence: TGCGCCAGCAGCTTGGCCGAACTAAATGAGCAGTTCTTC. This sequence encodes CASSLAELNEQFF.

This clonotype came up a few times. J is TRBJ2-1 and V is TRBV7-6; possible D gene TRBD1, 6 bases. Between the trimmed V and J ends, which lost 1 base and 3 bases, there was a span of 13 bases. The CDR3 contains 16 residues. Germline V CDR1 and CDR2: SGHVS, FNYEAQ. CDR3 DNA: TGTGCCAGCAGCTTAGTGAGAGGGGGTCTCTACAATGAGCAGTTCTTC. Translation: CASSLVRGGLYNEQFF.

Ten or more counts support this clonotype. The chain has TRBV19 and TRBJ2-1; D is perhaps TRBD1 (6 bases). The length of the CDR3 is 12 residues. V lost 4 bases, J lost 8 bases, and 9 bases lay in between. Germline V gene sequence: CDR1 LNHDA, CDR2 SQIVND (reference sequence). The CDR3 DNA is TGTGCCAGTAGTACTCCAGGGGATGAGCAGTTCTTC. Translating gives CASSTPGDEQFF.

This clonotype has just a few counts. The gene calls are TRBV28 and TRBJ2-3; weak D call: TRBD2 (5 bases). The CDR3 extends over 15 amino acids. Deletions cut 3 bases from V and 1 base from J, with 11 bases between. The germline V gene has CDR1 MDHEN and CDR2 SYDVKM. This CDR3 is CASSLEEWGTDTQYF. The CDR3 DNA is TGTGCCAGCAGTTTGGAGGAGTGGGGCACAGATACGCAGTATTTT.

The table lists this clonotype with a few counts. The chain carries TRBV5-1 and TRBJ2-5; D tentatively reads TRBD1 or TRBD2 (5 bases each). Germline V lookup: CDR1 SGHRS, CDR2 YFSETQ. V shed 4 bases and J shed 1 base, with 14 bases lying between them. This CDR3 has 15 amino acids. This CDR3 reads CASSPRAGTQETQYF. For the CDR3, the DNA is TGCGCCAGCAGCCCCCGAGCAGGGACCCAAGAGACCCAGTACTTC.

This rearrangement joins TRBV12-3 or TRBV12-4 to TRBJ2-3; D is ambiguous. The CDR3 runs to 15 residues. With 1 base removed from V and 2 bases from J, the gap between germline ends came to 10 bases. CDR3 DNA sequence: TGTGCCAGCAGTTTAGAGGGCTACCACACAGATACGCAGTATTTT. It specifies CASSLEGYHTDTQYF.

This clonotype has a handful of counts. CDR3 in amino acids: CASSLREGMDIQYF. Written as DNA, the CDR3 is TGTGCCAGCAGTCTCCGAGAAGGGATGGACATTCAGTACTTC. The chain has TRBV12-3 or TRBV12-4 and TRBJ2-4; D is uncertain. Deletions cut 5 bases from V and 8 bases from J, with 16 bases between. The CDR3 loop spans 14 amino acids.

This clonotype was seen more than once but under ten times. V and J are TRBV4-2 and TRBJ1-5, with D perhaps matching TRBD1 (5 bases). The germline gives CDR1 LGHNA, CDR2 YNFKEQ. CDR3 length: 17 residues. V dropped 0 bases and J dropped 6 bases, with 18 bases sitting between them. The CDR3 region is CASSQDGPAGPGQPQHF. The CDR3 region has the DNA TGTGCCAGCAGCCAAGATGGGCCTGCGGGGCCGGGTCAGCCCCAGCATTTT.